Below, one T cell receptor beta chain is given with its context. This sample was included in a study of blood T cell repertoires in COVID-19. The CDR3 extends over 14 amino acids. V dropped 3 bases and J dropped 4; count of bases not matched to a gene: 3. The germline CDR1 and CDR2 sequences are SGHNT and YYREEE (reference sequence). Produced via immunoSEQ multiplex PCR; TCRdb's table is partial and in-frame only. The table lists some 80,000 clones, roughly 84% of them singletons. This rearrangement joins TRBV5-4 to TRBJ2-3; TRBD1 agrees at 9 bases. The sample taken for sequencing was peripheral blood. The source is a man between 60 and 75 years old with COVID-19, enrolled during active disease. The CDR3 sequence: CASSSGQGADTQYF. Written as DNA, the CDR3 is TGTGCCAGCAGCTCGGGACAGGGTGCAGATACGCAGTATTTT.